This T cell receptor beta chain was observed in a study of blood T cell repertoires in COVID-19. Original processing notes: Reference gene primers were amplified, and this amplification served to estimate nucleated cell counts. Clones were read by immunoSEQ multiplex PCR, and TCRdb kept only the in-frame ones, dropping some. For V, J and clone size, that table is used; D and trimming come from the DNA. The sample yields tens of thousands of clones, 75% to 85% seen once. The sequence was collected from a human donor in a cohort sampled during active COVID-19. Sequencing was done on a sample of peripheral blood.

The CDR3 is CAWSPDRMQPQHF. CDR3 in DNA: TGTGCCTGGAGTCCGGACAGGATGCAGCCCCAGCATTTT. The chain uses TRBV30 and TRBJ1-5, with 7 bases identical to TRBD1. V dropped 2 bases and J dropped 7; count of bases not matched to a gene: 5. Germline CDR1 reads GTSNPN; CDR2 reads SVGIG (reference sequence). The CDR3 consists of 13 residues. Filled out from reference TRBV30 and TRBJ1-5, the complete variable domain reads SQTIHQWPATLVQPVGSPLSLECTVEGTSNPNLYWYRQAAGRGLQLLFYSVGIGQISSEVPQNLSASRPQDRQFILSSKKLLLSDSGFYLCAWSPDRMQPQHFGDGTRLSIL.